This TCR beta chain originates from a study of T cell responses to AZD1222 COVID-19 vaccine. Generated by immunoSEQ multiplex PCR, the TCRdb table keeps only in-frame clones and is missing some. Of under 60,000 clones listed, approximately 90% are singletons. The CDR3 extends over 14 amino acids. Trimming removed 4 bases at V and 6 bases at J, with 17 bases between. Germline values: CDR1 SGHNT, CDR2 YYREEE (reference sequence). The clonotype comes from an adult who received the AZD1222 COVID-19 vaccine. The source was peripheral blood, collected 28 days after the second AZD1222 dose. This chain joins TRBV5-4 and TRBJ2-7, with D hard to call. The CDR3 region is CASSPDTASAEQYF. The CDR3 DNA follows: TGTGCCAGCAGCCCCGACACAGCCTCCGCCGAGCAGTACTTC. Full variable domain (remainder filled in from reference TRBV5-4 and TRBJ2-7): ETGVTQSPTHLIKTRGQQVTLRCSSQSGHNTVSWYQQALGQGPQFIFQYYREEENGRGNFPPRFSGLQFPNYSSELNVNALELDDSALYLCASSPDTASAEQYFGPGTRLTVT.